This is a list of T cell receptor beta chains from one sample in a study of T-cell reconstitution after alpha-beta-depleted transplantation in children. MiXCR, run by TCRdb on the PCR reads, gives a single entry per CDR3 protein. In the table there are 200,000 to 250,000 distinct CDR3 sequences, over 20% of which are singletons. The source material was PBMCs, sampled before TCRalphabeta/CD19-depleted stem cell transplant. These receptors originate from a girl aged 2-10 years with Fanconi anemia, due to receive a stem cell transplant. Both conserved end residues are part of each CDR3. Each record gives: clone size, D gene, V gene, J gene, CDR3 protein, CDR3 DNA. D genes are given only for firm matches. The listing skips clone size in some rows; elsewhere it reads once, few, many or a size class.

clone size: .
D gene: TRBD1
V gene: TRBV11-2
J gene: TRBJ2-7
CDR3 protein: CASSLDIRGTYEQYF
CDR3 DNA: TGTGCCAGCAGCTTAGATATCAGGGGGACCTACGAGCAGTACTTC

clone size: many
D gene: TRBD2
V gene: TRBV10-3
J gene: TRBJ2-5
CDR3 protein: CAISELGAGQETQYF
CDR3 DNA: TGTGCCATCAGTGAGTTGGGAGCGGGGCAAGAGACCCAGTACTTC

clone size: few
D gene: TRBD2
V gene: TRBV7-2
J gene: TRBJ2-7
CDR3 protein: CASSLLFTGGALYEQYF
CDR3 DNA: TGTGCCAGCAGCTTACTCTTTACCGGGGGGGCCCTCTACGAGCAGTACTTC

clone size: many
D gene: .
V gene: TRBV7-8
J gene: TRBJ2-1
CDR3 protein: CASSLSSRNEQFF
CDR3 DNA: TGTGCCAGCAGCTTAAGTTCCAGGAATGAGCAGTTCTTC

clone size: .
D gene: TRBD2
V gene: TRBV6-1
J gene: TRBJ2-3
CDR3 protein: CASSVASGRPSFITDTQYF
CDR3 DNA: TGTGCCAGCAGTGTAGCTAGCGGGAGGCCCTCCTTTATCACAGATACGCAGTATTTT

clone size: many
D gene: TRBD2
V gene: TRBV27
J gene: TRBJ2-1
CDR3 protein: CASSFVAGLYNEQFF
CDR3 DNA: TGTGCCAGCAGTTTCGTAGCGGGCCTATACAATGAGCAGTTCTTC

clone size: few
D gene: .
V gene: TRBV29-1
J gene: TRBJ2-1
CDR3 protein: CSVSRSSYNEQFF
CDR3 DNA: TGCAGCGTTTCCAGATCCTCCTACAATGAGCAGTTCTTC

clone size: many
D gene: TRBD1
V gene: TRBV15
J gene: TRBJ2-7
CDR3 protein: CATSEGQGMPAYEQYF
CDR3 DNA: TGTGCCACCAGCGAAGGACAGGGGATGCCCGCCTACGAGCAGTACTTC

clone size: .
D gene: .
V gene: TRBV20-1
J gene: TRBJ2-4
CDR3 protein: CSASYPGKNIQYF
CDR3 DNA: TGCAGTGCTAGTTACCCGGGTAAAAACATTCAGTACTTC

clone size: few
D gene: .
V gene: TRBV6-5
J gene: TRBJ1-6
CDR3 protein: CASSYRGALHF
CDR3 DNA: TGTGCCAGCAGTTACCGAGGTGCTCTCCACTTT

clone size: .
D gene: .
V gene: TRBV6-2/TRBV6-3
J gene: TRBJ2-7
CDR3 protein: CASSLAPGLSSYEQYF
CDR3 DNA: TGTGCCAGCAGTCTCGCTCCGGGACTCAGCTCCTACGAGCAGTACTTC

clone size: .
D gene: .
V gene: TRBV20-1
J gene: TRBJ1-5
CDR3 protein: CSATGRTQPQHF
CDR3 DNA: TGCAGTGCCACAGGGAGGACTCAGCCCCAGCATTTT

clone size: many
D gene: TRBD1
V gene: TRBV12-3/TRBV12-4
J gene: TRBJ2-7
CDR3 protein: CASSSGQGAKEQYF
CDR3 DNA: TGTGCCAGCAGCTCGGGACAGGGAGCTAAGGAGCAGTACTTC

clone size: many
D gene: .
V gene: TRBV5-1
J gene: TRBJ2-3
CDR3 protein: CASSLEAGPDTQYF
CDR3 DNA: TGCGCCAGCAGCTTGGAGGCGGGTCCAGATACGCAGTATTTT

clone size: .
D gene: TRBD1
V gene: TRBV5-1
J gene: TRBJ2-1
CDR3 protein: CASRGPGQGRQFF
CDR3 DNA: TGCGCCAGCAGGGGTCCGGGACAGGGTCGGCAGTTCTTC

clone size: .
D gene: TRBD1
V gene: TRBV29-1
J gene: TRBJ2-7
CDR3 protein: CSVRAGGYSASYEQYF
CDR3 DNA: TGCAGCGTTAGGGCAGGGGGCTACAGTGCTTCCTACGAGCAGTACTTC

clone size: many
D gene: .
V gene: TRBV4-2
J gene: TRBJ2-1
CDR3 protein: CASSQGWEETYNEQFF
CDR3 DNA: TGTGCCAGCAGCCAAGGGTGGGAGGAGACCTACAATGAGCAGTTCTTC

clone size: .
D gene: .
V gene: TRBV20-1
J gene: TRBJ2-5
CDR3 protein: CSASFGMGVQETQYF
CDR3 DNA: TGCAGTGCTAGCTTTGGGATGGGGGTACAAGAGACCCAGTACTTC

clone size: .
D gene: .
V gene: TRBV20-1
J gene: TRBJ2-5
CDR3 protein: CSARERPPGASQYF
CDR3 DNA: TGCAGTGCTAGGGAACGACCCCCGGGTGCGTCCCAGTACTTC

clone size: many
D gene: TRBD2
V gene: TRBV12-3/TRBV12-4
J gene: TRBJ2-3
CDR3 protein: CASSISGGASDTQYF
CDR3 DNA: TGTGCCAGCAGTATTAGCGGGGGGGCCTCAGATACGCAGTATTTT

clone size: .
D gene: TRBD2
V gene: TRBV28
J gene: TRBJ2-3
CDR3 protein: CASSPGTRGDTQYF
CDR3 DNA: TGTGCCAGCAGTCCCGGGACTAGGGGAGATACGCAGTATTTT

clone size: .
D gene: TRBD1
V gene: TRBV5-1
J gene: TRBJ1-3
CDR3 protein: CASSLTGDGGNTIYF
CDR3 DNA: TGCGCCAGCAGCTTGACAGGGGATGGTGGAAACACCATATATTTT

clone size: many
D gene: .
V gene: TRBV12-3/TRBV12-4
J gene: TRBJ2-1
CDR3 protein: CASSSRLGGPFF
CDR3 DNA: TGTGCCAGCAGTTCGAGACTAGGGGGTCCGTTCTTC

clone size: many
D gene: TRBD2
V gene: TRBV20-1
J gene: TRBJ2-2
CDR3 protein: CSARGLGAGDTGELFF
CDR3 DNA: TGCAGTGCTAGAGGGTTGGGCGCGGGAGACACCGGGGAGCTGTTTTTT

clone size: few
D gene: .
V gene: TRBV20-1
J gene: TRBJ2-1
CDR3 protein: CSARDAGAVDEQFF
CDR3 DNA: TGCAGTGCTAGAGATGCGGGGGCTGTCGATGAGCAGTTCTTC

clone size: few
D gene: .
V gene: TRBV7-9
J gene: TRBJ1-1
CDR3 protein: CASSLRRGNTEAFF
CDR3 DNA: TGTGCCAGCAGCTTGAGGCGAGGGAACACTGAAGCTTTCTTT